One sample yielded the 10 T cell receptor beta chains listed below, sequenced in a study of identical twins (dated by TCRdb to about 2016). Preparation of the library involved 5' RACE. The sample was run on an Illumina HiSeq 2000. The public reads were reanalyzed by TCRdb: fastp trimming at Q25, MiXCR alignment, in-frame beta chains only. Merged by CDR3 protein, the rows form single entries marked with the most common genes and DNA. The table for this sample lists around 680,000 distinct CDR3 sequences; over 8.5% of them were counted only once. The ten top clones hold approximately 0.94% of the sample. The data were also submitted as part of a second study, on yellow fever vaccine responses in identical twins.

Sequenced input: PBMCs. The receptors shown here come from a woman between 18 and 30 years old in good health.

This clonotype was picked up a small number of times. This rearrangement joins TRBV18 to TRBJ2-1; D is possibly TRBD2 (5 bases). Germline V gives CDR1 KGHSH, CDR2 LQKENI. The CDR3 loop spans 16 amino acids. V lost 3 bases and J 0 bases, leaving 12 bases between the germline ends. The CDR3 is CASSPGAASSYNEQFF. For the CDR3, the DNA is TGTGCCAGCTCACCGGGAGCCGCCAGCTCCTACAATGAGCAGTTCTTC.

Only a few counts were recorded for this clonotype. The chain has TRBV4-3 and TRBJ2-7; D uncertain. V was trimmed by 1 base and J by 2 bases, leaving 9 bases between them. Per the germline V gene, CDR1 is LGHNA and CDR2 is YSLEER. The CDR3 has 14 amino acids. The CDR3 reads CASSQAGVAYEQYF. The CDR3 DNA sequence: TGCGCCAGCAGCCAAGCGGGCGTAGCCTACGAGCAGTACTTC.

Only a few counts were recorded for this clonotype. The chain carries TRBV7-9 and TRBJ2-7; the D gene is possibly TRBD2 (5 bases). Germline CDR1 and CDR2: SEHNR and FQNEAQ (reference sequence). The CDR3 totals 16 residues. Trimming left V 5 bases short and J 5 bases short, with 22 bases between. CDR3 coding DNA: TGTGCCAGCAGCGACCGCTTTGAGGGTGCAGGCCACGAGCAGTACTTC. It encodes CASSDRFEGAGHEQYF.

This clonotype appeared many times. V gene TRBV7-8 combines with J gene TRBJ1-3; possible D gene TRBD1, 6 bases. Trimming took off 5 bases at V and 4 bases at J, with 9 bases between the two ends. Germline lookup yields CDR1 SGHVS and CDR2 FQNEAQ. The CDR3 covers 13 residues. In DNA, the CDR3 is TGTGCCAGCAGCCCAGGGGACGGAAACACCATATATTTT. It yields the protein CASSPGDGNTIYF.

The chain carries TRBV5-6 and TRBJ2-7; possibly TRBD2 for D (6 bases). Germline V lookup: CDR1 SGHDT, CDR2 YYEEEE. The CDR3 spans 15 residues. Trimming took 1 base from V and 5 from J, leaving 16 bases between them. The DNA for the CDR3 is TGTGCCAGCAGCTTGTCTAGCGTCAGTAATCACGAGCAGTACTTC. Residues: CASSLSSVSNHEQYF.

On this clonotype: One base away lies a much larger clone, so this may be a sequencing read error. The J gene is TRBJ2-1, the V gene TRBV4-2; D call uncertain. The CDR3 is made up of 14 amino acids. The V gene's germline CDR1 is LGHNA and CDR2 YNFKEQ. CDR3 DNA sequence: TGTGCCAGCAGCCAAGAGGCATTATACAATGACCAGTTCTTC. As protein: CASSQEALYNDQFF.

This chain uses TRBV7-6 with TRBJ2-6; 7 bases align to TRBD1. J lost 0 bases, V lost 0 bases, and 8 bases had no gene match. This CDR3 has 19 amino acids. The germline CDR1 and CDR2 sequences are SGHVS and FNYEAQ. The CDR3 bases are TGTGCCAGCAGCTTAGCCAGGGGGACACCGAGCTCTGGGGCCAACGTCCTGACTTTC. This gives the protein CASSLARGTPSSGANVLTF.

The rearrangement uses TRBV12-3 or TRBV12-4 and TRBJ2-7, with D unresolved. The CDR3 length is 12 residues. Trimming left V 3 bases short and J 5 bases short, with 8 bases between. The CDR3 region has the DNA TGTGCCAGCAGTTTTACAGCGAACGAGCAGTACTTC. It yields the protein CASSFTANEQYF.

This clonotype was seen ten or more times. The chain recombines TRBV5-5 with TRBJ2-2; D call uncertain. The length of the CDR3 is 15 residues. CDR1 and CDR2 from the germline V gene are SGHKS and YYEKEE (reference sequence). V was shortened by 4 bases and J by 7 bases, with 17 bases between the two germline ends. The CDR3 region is CASSEVLGVGGELFF. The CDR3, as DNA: TGTGCCAGCAGCGAGGTGCTAGGTGTCGGCGGGGAGCTGTTTTTT.

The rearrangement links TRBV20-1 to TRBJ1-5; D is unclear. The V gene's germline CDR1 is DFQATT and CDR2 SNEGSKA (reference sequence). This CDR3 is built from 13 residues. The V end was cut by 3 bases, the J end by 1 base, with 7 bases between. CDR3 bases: TGCAGTGCTAGTTTCGGAAGCAATCAGCCCCAGCATTTT. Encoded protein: CSASFGSNQPQHF.